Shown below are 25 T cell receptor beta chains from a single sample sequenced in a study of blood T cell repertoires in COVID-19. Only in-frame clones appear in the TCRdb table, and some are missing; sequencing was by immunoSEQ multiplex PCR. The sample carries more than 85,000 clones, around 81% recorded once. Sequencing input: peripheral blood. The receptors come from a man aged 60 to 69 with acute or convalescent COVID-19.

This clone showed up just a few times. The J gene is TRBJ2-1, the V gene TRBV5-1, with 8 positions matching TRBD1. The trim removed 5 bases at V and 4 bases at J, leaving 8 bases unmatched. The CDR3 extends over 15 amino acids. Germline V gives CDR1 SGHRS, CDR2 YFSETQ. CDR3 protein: CASSLSTGAYNEQFF. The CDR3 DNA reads TGCGCCAGCAGTCTTTCGACAGGGGCATACAATGAGCAGTTCTTC.

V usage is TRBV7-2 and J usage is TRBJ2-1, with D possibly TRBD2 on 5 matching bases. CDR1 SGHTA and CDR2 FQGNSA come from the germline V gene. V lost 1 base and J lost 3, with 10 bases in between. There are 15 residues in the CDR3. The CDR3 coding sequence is TGTGCCAGCAGCTTAGTGGGGAGTCTCTACAATGAGCAGTTCTTC. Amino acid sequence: CASSLVGSLYNEQFF.

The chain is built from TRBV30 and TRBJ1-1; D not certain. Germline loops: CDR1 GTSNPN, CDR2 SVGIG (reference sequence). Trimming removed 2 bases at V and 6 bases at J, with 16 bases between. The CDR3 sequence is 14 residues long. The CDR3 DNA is TGTGCCTGGAGTTTGAGGGCGGTTGGTTCTGAAGCTTTCTTT. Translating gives CAWSLRAVGSEAFF.

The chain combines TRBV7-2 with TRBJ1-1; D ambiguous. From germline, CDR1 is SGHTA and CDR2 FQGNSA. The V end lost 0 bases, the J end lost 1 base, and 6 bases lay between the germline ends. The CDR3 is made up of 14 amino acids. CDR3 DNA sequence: TGTGCCAGCAGCTTAGCGGCAGAGAACACTGAAGCTTTCTTT. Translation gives CASSLAAENTEAFF.

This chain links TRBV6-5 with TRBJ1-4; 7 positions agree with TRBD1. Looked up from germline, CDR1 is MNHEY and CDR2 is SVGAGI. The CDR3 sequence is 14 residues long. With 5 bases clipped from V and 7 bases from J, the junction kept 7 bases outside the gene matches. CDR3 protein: CASSRQGVGEKLFF. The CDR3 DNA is TGTGCCAGCAGTCGACAGGGCGTGGGTGAAAAACTGTTTTTT.

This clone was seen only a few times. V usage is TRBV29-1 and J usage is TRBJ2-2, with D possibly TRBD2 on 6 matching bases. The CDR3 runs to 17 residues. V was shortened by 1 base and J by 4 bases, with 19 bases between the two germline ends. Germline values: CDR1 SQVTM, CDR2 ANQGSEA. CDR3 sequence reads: CSVEGVPSERSTGELFF. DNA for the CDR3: TGCAGCGTTGAAGGGGTCCCTAGCGAGAGGTCCACCGGGGAGCTGTTTTTT.

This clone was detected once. The chain's CDR3 is CASSQSRDGSYEQYV. The DNA of the CDR3 is TGCGCCAGCAGTCAATCGCGGGACGGCTCCTACGAGCAGTACGTC. The V and J genes are TRBV23-1 and TRBJ2-7, with a weak D call TRBD2 (6 bases). TRBV23-1 is labeled an ORF, and its function is uncertain. The CDR3 is made up of 15 amino acids. V lost 0 bases and J 0 bases, leaving 9 bases between the germline ends.

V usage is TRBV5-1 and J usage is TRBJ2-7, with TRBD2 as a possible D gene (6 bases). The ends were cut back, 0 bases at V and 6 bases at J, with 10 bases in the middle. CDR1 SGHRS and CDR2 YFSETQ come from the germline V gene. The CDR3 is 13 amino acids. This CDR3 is CASSLAEGLEQYV. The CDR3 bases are TGCGCCAGCAGCTTGGCGGAGGGGCTCGAGCAGTACGTC.

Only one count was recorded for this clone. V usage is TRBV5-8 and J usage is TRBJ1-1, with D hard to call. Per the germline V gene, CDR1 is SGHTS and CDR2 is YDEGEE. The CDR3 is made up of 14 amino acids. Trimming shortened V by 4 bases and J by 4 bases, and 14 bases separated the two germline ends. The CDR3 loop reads CASSPRVLSTEAFF. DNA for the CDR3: TGTGCCAGCAGCCCCCGGGTTCTGAGCACTGAAGCTTTCTTT. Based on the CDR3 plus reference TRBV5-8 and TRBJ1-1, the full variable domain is EAGVTQSPTHLIKTRGQQATLRCSPISGHTSVYWYQQALGLGLQFLLWYDEGEERNRGNFPPRFSGRQFPNYSSELNVNALELEDSALYLCASSPRVLSTEAFFGQGTRLTVV.

This chain's CDR3 is CASRLDSRSSYNEQFF. CDR3 nucleotide sequence: TGCGCCAGCAGGCTGGACAGCCGGAGCTCCTACAATGAGCAGTTCTTC. The chain employs TRBV4-1 and TRBJ2-1; TRBD1 is a possible D gene (6 bases). This CDR3 has 16 residues. The germline CDR1 and CDR2 sequences are MGHRA and YSYEKL. V lost 6 bases, J lost 0 bases, and 15 bases lay in between.

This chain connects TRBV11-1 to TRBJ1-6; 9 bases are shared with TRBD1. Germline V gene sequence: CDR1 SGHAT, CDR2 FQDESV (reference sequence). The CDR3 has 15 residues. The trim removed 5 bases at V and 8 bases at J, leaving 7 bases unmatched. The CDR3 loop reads CASSGNRGQDSPLHF. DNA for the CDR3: TGTGCCAGCAGCGGAAACAGGGGGCAGGATTCACCCCTCCACTTT.

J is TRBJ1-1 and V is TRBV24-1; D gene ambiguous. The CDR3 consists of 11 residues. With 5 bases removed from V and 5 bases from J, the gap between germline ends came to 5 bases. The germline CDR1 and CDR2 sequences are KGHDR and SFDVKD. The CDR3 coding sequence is TGTGCCACCAGTGTCGAGACTGAAGCTTTCTTT. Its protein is CATSVETEAFF.

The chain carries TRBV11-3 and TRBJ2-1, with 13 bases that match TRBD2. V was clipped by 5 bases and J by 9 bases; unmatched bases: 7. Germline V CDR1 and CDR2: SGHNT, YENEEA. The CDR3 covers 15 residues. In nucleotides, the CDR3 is TGTGCCAGCAGCGCCAGGACTAGCGGGAGTGTTGAGCAGTTCTTC. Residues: CASSARTSGSVEQFF.

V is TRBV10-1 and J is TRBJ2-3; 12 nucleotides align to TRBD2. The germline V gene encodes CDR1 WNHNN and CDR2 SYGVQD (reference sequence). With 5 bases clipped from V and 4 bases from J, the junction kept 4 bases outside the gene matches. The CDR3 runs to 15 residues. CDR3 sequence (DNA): TGCGCCAGCAGTTTGACTAGCGGGGGTGCAGATACGCAGTATTTT. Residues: CASSLTSGGADTQYF.

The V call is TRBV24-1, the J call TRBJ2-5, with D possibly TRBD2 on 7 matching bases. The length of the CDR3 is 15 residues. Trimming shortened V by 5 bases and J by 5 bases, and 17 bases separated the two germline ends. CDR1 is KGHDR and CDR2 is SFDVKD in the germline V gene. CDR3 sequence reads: CATSGGGGLRETQYF. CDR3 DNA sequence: TGTGCCACCAGTGGAGGCGGGGGCCTCCGGGAGACCCAGTACTTC.

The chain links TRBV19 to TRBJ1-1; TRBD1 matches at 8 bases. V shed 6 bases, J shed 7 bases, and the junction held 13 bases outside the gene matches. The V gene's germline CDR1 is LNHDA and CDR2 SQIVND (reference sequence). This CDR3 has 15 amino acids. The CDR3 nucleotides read TGTGCCAGTAGGGCAGGGCGGGACAGGTCCATTGAAGCTTTCTTT. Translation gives CASRAGRDRSIEAFF.

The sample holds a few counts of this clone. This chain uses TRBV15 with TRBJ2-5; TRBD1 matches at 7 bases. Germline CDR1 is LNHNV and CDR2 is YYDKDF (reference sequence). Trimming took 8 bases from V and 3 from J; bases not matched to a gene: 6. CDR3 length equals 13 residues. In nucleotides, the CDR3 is TGTGCCACCTCCACAGGGGAGAAAGAGACCCAGTACTTC. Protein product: CATSTGEKETQYF.

The CDR3 here is CASSSSYEQYV. The CDR3, as DNA: TGTGCCAGCTCATCATCCTACGAGCAGTACGTC. This sequence joins TRBV18 and TRBJ2-7; D not certain. V was trimmed by 5 bases and J by 1 base, leaving 3 bases between them. Germline lookup yields CDR1 KGHSH and CDR2 LQKENI. This CDR3 has 11 amino acids.

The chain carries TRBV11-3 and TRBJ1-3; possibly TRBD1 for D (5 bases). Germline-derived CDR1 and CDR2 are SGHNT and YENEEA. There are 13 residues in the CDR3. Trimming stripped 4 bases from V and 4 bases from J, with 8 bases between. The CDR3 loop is CASSYGGGNTIYF. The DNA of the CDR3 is TGTGCCAGCAGCTACGGGGGGGGAAACACCATATATTTT.

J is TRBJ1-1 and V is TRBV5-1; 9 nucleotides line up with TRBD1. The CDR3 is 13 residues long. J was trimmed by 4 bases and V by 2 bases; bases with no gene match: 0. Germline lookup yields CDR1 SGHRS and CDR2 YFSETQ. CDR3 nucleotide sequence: TGCGCCAGCAGCTTACAGGGGGCCACTGAAGCTTTCTTT. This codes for CASSLQGATEAFF. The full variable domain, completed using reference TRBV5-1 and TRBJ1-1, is KAGVTQTPRYLIKTRGQQVTLSCSPISGHRSVSWYQQTPGQGLQFLFEYFSETQRNKGNFPGRFSGRQFSNSRSEMNVSTLELGDSALYLCASSLQGATEAFFGQGTRLTVV.

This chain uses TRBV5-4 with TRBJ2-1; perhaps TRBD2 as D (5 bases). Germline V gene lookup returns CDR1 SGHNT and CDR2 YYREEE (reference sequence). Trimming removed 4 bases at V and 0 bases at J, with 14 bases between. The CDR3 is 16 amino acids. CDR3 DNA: TGTGCCAGCAGCCCTCGGACTGTCAGCTCCTACAATGAGCAGTTCTTC. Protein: CASSPRTVSSYNEQFF.

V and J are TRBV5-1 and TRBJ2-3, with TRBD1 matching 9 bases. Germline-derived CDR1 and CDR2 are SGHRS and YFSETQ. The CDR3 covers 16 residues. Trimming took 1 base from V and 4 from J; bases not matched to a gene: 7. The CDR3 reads CASSLPGTGWADTQYF. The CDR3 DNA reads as TGCGCCAGCAGCTTGCCCGGGACAGGGTGGGCAGATACGCAGTATTTT.

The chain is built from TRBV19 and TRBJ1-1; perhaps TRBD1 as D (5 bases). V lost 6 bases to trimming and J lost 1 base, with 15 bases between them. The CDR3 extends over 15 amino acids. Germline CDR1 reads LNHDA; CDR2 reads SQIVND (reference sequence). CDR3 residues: CASRGSTTGNTEAFF. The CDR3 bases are TGTGCCAGTAGGGGGTCTACAACAGGGAACACTGAAGCTTTCTTT.

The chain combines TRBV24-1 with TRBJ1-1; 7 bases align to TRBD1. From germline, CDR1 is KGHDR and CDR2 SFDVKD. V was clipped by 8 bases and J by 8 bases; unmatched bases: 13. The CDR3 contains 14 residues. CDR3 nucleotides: TGTGCCACCAAGGGGTTGACAGGGAGCACCGAAGCTTTCTTT. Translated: CATKGLTGSTEAFF.

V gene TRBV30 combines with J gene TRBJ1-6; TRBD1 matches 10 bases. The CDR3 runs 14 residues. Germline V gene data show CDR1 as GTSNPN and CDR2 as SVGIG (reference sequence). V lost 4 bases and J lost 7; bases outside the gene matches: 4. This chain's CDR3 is CAWTRDRGNSPLHF. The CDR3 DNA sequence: TGTGCCTGGACCCGGGACAGGGGAAATTCACCCCTCCACTTT.